This T cell receptor beta chain derives from a study of T cells after yellow fever vaccination. This clonotype was picked up a small number of times. Antigen: not known. V shed 3 bases, J shed 3 bases, and the junction held 3 bases outside the gene matches. The CDR3 has 14 amino acids. Germline values: CDR1 SGHAT, CDR2 FQDESV (reference sequence). As TCR cDNA was made by 5'RACE template switching, a universal primer site and UMIs were added. TCRdb reprocessed the 5' RACE reads via MiXCR and lists one record per CDR3 protein. Of 340,000 or so distinct CDR3 sequences in the sample, around 12% are singletons; the top ten hold 3% to 4%. Findings and caveats of the study: Among primary-vaccination clones, most reappeared after the booster, at approximately 97% for CD4 and 85% to 90% for CD8.

This sequence was found in a man aged 18 to 29 who received the YFV17D yellow fever vaccine. This chain joins TRBV11-1 and TRBJ1-2, with 8 bases lining up with TRBD1. Sequencing used CD4+ T cells sorted from PBMCs, obtained 15 days after the yellow fever booster vaccination. Here the CDR3 reads CASSFGQGHYGYTF. CDR3 nucleotides: TGTGCCAGCAGCTTTGGACAGGGACACTATGGCTACACCTTC.